This T cell receptor beta chain is drawn from a study of cytomegalovirus exposure and HLA in healthy donors. Study-level information: Early on, a data release was issued that held 65 million to 100 million unique TCRs from HLA-typed donors.

Germline assignment: CDR1 SGHTA and CDR2 FQGNSA. The CDR3 covers 13 residues. J was trimmed by 4 bases and V by 4 bases; bases with no gene match: 3. The PCR was carried out with 60 Vbeta primers and 13 Jbeta primers. In the authors' methods: A later analysis counted 80 million or so unique TCR beta chains, 9.5 million to 13 million shared. Some clones are missing from TCRdb's copy, which holds only in-frame ones; the method was immunoSEQ multiplex PCR. That table gives V, J and clone size, and the DNA gave D and trimming. The table shows about 85,000 clones, with under 90% occurring only once. Sequencing used PBMCs. The gene calls are TRBV7-2 and TRBJ1-2; 7 bases map to TRBD1. The clonotype was recovered from a man between 45 and 60 years old in good health and CMV-seropositive. The CDR3 loop reads CASSSRGTYGYTF. The CDR3 DNA reads as TGTGCCAGCAGCTCCAGGGGGACCTATGGCTACACCTTC.